Following are 20 T cell receptor beta chains from one sample sequenced in a study of T cells after yellow fever vaccination. TCRdb analysed the 5' RACE reads with MiXCR anew, one entry per CDR3 protein. The sample lists 100,000 to 150,000 distinct CDR3 sequences, roughly 15% seen once, with roughly 44% in the top ten. The sample consisted of CD8+ T cells sorted from PBMCs, taken 5 days after the yellow fever booster vaccination. The receptor set was obtained from a man younger than 35 who received the YFV17D yellow fever vaccine.

This clonotype turned up a few times. The chain is built from TRBV11-1 and TRBJ2-5, with no clear D. This CDR3 has 11 residues. Between the trimmed V and J ends, which lost 4 bases and 0 bases, there was a span of 0 bases. CDR1 and CDR2 (germline): SGHAT, FQDESV (reference sequence). CDR3 amino acids: CASSYQETQYF. The CDR3 DNA reads as TGTGCCAGCAGCTACCAAGAGACCCAGTACTTC.

The rearrangement links TRBV19 to TRBJ2-7, with TRBD2 as a possible D gene (6 bases). V dropped 5 bases and J dropped 5 bases, with 13 bases sitting between them. Germline V gives CDR1 LNHDA, CDR2 SQIVND (reference sequence). The CDR3 has 13 residues. CDR3 amino acids: CASSRRDYNEQYF. The DNA for the CDR3 is TGTGCCAGTAGTCGGAGGGATTACAACGAGCAGTACTTC.

This clonotype was seen many times. The chain is built from TRBV4-1 and TRBJ2-4, with 7 bases that match TRBD1. Germline trimming cut 3 bases from V and 8 bases from J; bases unmatched to any gene: 7. The CDR3 sequence is 14 residues long. Looked up from germline, CDR1 is MGHRA and CDR2 is YSYEKL. CDR3 loop: CASSQGRGRHIQYF. The CDR3 DNA follows: TGCGCCAGCAGCCAGGGTAGGGGGCGGCACATTCAGTACTTC.

This clonotype was counted only a few times. This chain links TRBV6-6 with TRBJ2-7; the D is unclear. CDR1 and CDR2 from the germline V gene are MNHNY and SVGAGI (reference sequence). CDR3 length equals 15 residues. The V gene lost 7 bases and the J gene lost 2 bases, with 18 bases spanning the gap. DNA for the CDR3: TGTGCCAGCACTCCCGCCGATAGAAACCCCTACGAGCAGTACGTC. Translating gives CASTPADRNPYEQYV.

This clonotype was seen only a few times. The V gene is TRBV4-1, the J gene TRBJ1-1; unclear D gene. V dropped 0 bases and J dropped 0 bases, with 8 bases sitting between them. There are 15 residues in the CDR3. Germline V gives CDR1 MGHRA, CDR2 YSYEKL. Here the CDR3 DNA reads TGCGCCAGCAGCCAAGATTACGGGGTGAACACTGAAGCTTTCTTT. Protein product: CASSQDYGVNTEAFF.

This clonotype turned up a few times. The rearrangement joins TRBV29-1 to TRBJ2-1; the D gene is possibly TRBD1 (5 bases). The CDR3 contains 12 residues. With 3 bases removed from V and 9 bases from J, the gap between germline ends came to 12 bases. Per germline, CDR1 SQVTM and CDR2 ANQGSEA. In nucleotides, the CDR3 is TGCAGCGTTGAGGTCAGGGTTACTGAGCAGTTCTTC. This translates into CSVEVRVTEQFF.

This sequence joins TRBV12-3 or TRBV12-4 and TRBJ2-3; 13 bases line up with TRBD2. V trimming: 6 bases; J trimming: 4 bases; junction bases outside the gene matches: 7. The CDR3 extends over 16 amino acids. CDR3 loop: CASSLTSGGISDTQYF. In DNA form, the CDR3 reads TGTGCCAGCAGCCTGACTAGCGGGGGGATTTCAGATACGCAGTATTTT.

The gene calls are TRBV7-8 and TRBJ2-3; D ambiguous. Trimming shortened V by 6 bases and J by 6 bases, and 7 bases separated the two germline ends. Germline V gene lookup returns CDR1 SGHVS and CDR2 FQNEAQ. The CDR3 spans 11 residues. The CDR3 spells CASRLGDTQYF. The DNA for the CDR3 is TGTGCCAGCAGGTTGGGGGATACGCAGTATTTT.

This clonotype was detected a few times. This chain links TRBV7-6 with TRBJ2-1; D possibly corresponds to TRBD2 (7 bases). V lost 1 base, J lost 8 bases, and 15 bases lay in between. The CDR3 sequence is 15 residues long. Germline lookup yields CDR1 SGHVS and CDR2 FNYEAQ. The CDR3 bases are TGTGCCAGCAGCTTAGGGGGGGGGCCATTCGATGAGCAGTTCTTC. Its translation is CASSLGGGPFDEQFF. Full variable domain (outside the CDR3, taken from reference TRBV7-6 and TRBJ2-1): GAGVSQSPRYKVTKRGQDVALRCDPISGHVSLYWYRQALGQGPEFLTYFNYEAQQDKSGLPNDRFSAERPEGSISTLTIQRTEQRDSAMYRCASSLGGGPFDEQFFGPGTRLTVL.

This chain links TRBV20-1 with TRBJ2-3; no definite D call. CDR1 is DFQATT, CDR2 SNEGSKA, per germline (reference sequence). V lost 5 bases, J lost 0 bases, and 6 bases lay in between. CDR3 length: 12 residues. The CDR3 nucleotides are TGCAGTGCTCAACAAAGCACAGATACGCAGTATTTT. Its protein is CSAQQSTDTQYF.

The table lists this clonotype with many counts. This chain's CDR3 is CASSLRDRANSPLHF. The CDR3 DNA reads as TGTGCCAGCAGCCTCCGGGACAGGGCTAATTCACCCCTCCACTTT. V gene TRBV7-9 combines with J gene TRBJ1-6, with TRBD1 matching 9 bases. This CDR3 comprises 15 residues. CDR1 and CDR2 (germline): SEHNR, FQNEAQ (reference sequence). With 5 bases clipped from V and 6 bases from J, the junction kept 5 bases outside the gene matches.

V gene TRBV6-1 combines with J gene TRBJ2-3, with D maybe TRBD1 (6 bases). V was cut by 5 bases and J by 1 base, with 13 bases left in between. Germline V gives CDR1 MNHNS, CDR2 SASEGT. The CDR3 has 15 amino acids. The CDR3: CASSLQGWGTDTQYF. The DNA for the CDR3 is TGTGCCAGCAGTCTACAGGGTTGGGGCACAGATACGCAGTATTTT.

The chain employs TRBV9 and TRBJ2-1; the D is unclear. The CDR3 is 15 amino acids. V lost 0 bases, J lost 0 bases, and 7 bases lay in between. Germline CDR1 is SGDLS and CDR2 is YYNGEE. The CDR3 DNA reads as TGTGCCAGCAGCGTAGGTCCCGTCTCCTACAATGAGCAGTTCTTC. Translation gives CASSVGPVSYNEQFF.

This clonotype was detected only a few times. The gene calls are TRBV14 and TRBJ2-1; 7 positions agree with TRBD1. The trim removed 8 bases at V and 9 bases at J, leaving 7 bases unmatched. The CDR3 spans 12 residues. The germline gives CDR1 SGHDN, CDR2 FVKESK. The CDR3 DNA reads as TGTGCCAGCGAGGGGGACAGCGGTGAGCAGTTCTTC. Translated, it gives CASEGDSGEQFF.

This clonotype was seen only a few times. The chain uses TRBV27 and TRBJ1-1, with unresolved D. This CDR3 is built from 13 residues. V was clipped by 3 bases and J by 4 bases, with 9 bases between them. CDR1 and CDR2 from the germline V gene are MNHEY and SMNVEV (reference sequence). The CDR3 region has the DNA TGTGCCAGCAGTTTTAAAGAGACCACTGAAGCTTTCTTT. Its protein is CASSFKETTEAFF.

This clonotype showed up just a few times. This chain connects TRBV30 to TRBJ1-1, with 9 bases lining up with TRBD1. The CDR3 loop spans 14 amino acids. Looked up from germline, CDR1 is GTSNPN and CDR2 is SVGIG (reference sequence). V lost 0 bases to trimming and J lost 4 bases; unmatched junction nucleotides: 3. The CDR3 coding sequence is TGTGCCTGGAGTGTTGGACAGGGGTCCACTGAAGCTTTCTTT. It translates to CAWSVGQGSTEAFF.

The rearrangement links TRBV7-9 to TRBJ2-1; 8 bases line up with TRBD1. The V segment lost 3 bases and the J segment 10 bases; nucleotides outside the gene matches: 8. The V gene's germline CDR1 is SEHNR and CDR2 FQNEAQ (reference sequence). This CDR3 is 14 amino acids long. CDR3 DNA sequence: TGTGCCAGCAGCTTCAGGGGGCAAGTGGAGGAGCAGTTCTTC. Translation gives CASSFRGQVEEQFF.

The V and J genes are TRBV4-1 and TRBJ1-5; no reliable D call. Trimming removed 0 bases from V and 2 bases from J, with 11 bases in between. CDR3 length equals 16 residues. The germline V gene has CDR1 MGHRA and CDR2 YSYEKL. CDR3 nucleotide sequence: TGCGCCAGCAGCCAAGACCCGGGGTATGGCAATCAGCCCCAGCATTTT. As protein: CASSQDPGYGNQPQHF.

This chain joins TRBV5-1 and TRBJ2-3; 13 positions agree with TRBD2. Germline assignment: CDR1 SGHRS and CDR2 YFSETQ. The CDR3 is 15 amino acids. V lost 5 bases to trimming and J lost 5 bases; unmatched junction nucleotides: 5. The CDR3 DNA reads TGCGCCAGCAGGACTAGCGGGGGGACGGGAGATACGCAGTATTTT. Encoded protein: CASRTSGGTGDTQYF.

The chain uses TRBV19 and TRBJ2-1; 9 bases are a match to TRBD1. This CDR3 has 14 amino acids. V lost 5 bases and J lost 6; bases outside the gene matches: 5. Germline-derived CDR1 and CDR2 are LNHDA and SQIVND (reference sequence). The CDR3 reads CASSGDRVINEQFF. The CDR3 nucleotides read TGTGCCAGTAGTGGGGACAGGGTAATCAATGAGCAGTTCTTC.